Below, one TCR beta chain is given with its context. This record comes from a study of CD8 T cells in Susac syndrome. With random hexamers, reverse transcription was performed on roughly 0.45 to 1 ug of RNA. TCRdb analysed the immunoSEQ multiplex PCR reads with MiXCR anew, one entry per CDR3 protein. Of 100,000 to 150,000 distinct CDR3 sequences listed, roughly 80% are singletons. The germline gives CDR1 LGHNT, CDR2 FRNRAP. Losses at the gene ends were 5 bases for V and 14 bases for J; bases not matched to a gene: 10. The CDR3 spans 14 residues. The material sequenced was CD8+ T cells from PBMCs. This receptor was taken from a human donor with multiple sclerosis. This rearrangement joins TRBV12-5 to TRBJ2-1; 12 bases agree with TRBD1. CDR3 DNA sequence: TGTGCTAGTGGTCCCGGGACAGGGGGCCCAAAGAAGTTCTTC. As protein: CASGPGTGGPKKFF.